This T cell receptor (beta chain) was documented in a study of blood T cell repertoires in COVID-19. The wider study: Sources were T cells, B-cell-depleted T cells, or PBMCs; the material itself was cDNA or gDNA.

This clone was seen a few times. CDR1 and CDR2 (germline): SNHLY, FYNNEI. The ends lost 4 bases at V and 5 bases at J; junction bases unmatched: 2. The CDR3 runs to 14 residues. TCRdb's copy holds only in-frame clones and misses some; the assay was immunoSEQ multiplex PCR. The table records around 250,000 clones, approximately 85% of them present only once. Sample: peripheral blood. V gene TRBV2 combines with J gene TRBJ2-2; 9 bases match TRBD1. This receptor was identified in an elderly man with acute or convalescent COVID-19. The CDR3 nucleotides read TGTGCCAGCAGTGTGGGGACAGGGACCGGGGAGCTGTTTTTT. Its translation is CASSVGTGTGELFF. The complete variable domain, with remaining parts taken from reference TRBV2 and TRBJ2-2, reads EPEVTQTPSHQVTQMGQEVILRCVPISNHLYFYWYRQILGQKVEFLVSFYNNEISEKSEIFDDQFSVERPDGSNFTLKIRSTKLEDSAMYFCASSVGTGTGELFFGEGSRLTVL.